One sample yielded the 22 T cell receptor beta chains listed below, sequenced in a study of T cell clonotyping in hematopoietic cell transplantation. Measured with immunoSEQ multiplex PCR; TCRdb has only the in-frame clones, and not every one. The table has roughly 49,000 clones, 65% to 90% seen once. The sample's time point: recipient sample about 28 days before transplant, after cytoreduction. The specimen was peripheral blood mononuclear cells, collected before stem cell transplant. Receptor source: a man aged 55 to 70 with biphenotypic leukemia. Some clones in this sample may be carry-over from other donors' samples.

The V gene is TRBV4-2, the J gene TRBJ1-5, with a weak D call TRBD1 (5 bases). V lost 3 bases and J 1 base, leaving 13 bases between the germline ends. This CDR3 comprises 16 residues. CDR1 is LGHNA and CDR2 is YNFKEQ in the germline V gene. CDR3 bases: TGTGCCAGCAGCCACATTCAGGGTTGGAGCAATCAGCCCCAGCATTTT. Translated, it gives CASSHIQGWSNQPQHF.

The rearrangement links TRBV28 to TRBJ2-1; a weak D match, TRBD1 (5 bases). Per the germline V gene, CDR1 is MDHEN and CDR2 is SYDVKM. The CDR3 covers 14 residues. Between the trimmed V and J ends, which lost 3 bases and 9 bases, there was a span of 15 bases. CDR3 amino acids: CASSFQGTWGEQFF. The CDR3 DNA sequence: TGTGCCAGCAGTTTCCAGGGCACTTGGGGTGAGCAGTTCTTC.

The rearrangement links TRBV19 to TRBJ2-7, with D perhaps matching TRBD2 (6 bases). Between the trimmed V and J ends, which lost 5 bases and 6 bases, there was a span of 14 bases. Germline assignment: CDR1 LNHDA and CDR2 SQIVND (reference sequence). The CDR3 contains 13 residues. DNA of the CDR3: TGTGCCAGTAGTTTTACGCGGGGCTTCGAGCAGTACTTC. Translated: CASSFTRGFEQYF. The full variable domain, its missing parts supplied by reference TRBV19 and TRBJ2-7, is DGGITQSPKYLFRKEGQNVTLSCEQNLNHDAMYWYRQDPGQGLRLIYYSQIVNDFQKGDIAEGYSVSREKKESFPLTVTSAQKNPTAFYLCASSFTRGFEQYFGPGTRLTVT.

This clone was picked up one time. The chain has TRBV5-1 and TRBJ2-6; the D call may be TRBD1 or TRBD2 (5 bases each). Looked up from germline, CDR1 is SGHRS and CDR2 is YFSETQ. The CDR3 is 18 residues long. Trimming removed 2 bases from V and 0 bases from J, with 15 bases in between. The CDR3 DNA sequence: TGCGCCAGCAGCTTTAATGGGGGAGTAGCCTCTGGGGCCAACGTCCTGACTTTC. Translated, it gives CASSFNGGVASGANVLTF.

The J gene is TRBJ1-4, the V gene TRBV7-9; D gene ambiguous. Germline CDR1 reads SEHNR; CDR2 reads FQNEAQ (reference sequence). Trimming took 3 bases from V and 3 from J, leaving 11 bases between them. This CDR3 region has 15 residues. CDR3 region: CASSLAGVPNEKLFF. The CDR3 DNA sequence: TGTGCCAGCAGCTTGGCGGGAGTACCTAATGAAAAACTGTTTTTT. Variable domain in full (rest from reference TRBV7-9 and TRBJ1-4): DTGVSQNPRHKITKRGQNVTFRCDPISEHNRLYWYRQTLGQGPEFLTYFQNEAQLEKSRLLSDRFSAERPKGSFSTLEIQRTEQGDSAMYLCASSLAGVPNEKLFFGSGTQLSVL.

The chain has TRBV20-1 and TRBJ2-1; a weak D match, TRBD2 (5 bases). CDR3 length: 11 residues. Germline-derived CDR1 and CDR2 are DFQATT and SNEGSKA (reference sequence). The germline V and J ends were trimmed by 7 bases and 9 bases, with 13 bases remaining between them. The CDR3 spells CSGNGMTEQFF. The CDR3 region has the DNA TGCAGTGGAAACGGGATGACTGAGCAGTTCTTC.

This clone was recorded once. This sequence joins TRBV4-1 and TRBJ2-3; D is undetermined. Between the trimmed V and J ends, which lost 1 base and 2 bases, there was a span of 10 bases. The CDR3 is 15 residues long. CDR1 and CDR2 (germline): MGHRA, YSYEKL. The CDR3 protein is CASSQASQTTDTQYF. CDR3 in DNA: TGCGCCAGCAGCCAAGCCTCACAGACCACAGATACGCAGTATTTT.

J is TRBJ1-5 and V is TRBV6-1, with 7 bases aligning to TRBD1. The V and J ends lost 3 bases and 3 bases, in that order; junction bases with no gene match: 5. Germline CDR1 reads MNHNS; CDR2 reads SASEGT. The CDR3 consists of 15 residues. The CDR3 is CASSDYRGYNQPQHF. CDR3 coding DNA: TGTGCCAGCAGTGATTACAGGGGTTACAATCAGCCCCAGCATTTT.

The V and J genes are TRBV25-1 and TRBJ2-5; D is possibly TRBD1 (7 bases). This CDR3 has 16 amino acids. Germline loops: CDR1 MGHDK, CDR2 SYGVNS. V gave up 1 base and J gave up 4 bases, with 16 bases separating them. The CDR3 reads CASSESVPGGGETQYF. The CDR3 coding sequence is TGTGCCAGCAGTGAATCGGTCCCAGGGGGAGGAGAGACCCAGTACTTC.

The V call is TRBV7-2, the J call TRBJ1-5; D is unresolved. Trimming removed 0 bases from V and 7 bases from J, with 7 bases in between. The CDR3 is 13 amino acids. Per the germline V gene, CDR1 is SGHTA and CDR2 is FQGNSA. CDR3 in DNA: TGTGCCAGCAGCTTAGCTGGAGGGCAGCCCCAGCATTTT. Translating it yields CASSLAGGQPQHF.

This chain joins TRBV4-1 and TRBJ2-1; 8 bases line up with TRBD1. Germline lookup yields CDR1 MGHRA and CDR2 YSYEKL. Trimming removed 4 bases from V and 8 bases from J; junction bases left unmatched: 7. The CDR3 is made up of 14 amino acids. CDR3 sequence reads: CASSLTGGADEQFF. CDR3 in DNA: TGCGCCAGCAGCCTAACAGGGGGTGCGGATGAGCAGTTCTTC.

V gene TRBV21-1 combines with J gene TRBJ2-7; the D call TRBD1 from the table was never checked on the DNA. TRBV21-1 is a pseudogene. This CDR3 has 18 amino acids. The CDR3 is CASSSKAEDRDRTYEQYF. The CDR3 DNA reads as TGTGCCAGCAGCAGCAAGGCGGAAGACCGGGACAGAACCTACGAGCAGTACTTC.

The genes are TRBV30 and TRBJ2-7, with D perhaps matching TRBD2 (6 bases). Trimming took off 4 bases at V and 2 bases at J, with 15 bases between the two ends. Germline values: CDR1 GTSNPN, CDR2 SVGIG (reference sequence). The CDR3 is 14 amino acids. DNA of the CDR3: TGTGCCTGGAACGTCCTTAGCGGCCCCTACGAGCAGTACTTC. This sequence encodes CAWNVLSGPYEQYF.

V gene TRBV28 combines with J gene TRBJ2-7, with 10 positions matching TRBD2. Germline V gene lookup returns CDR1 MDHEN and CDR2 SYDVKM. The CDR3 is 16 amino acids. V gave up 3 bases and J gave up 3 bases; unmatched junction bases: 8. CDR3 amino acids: CASSLPLGLADYEQYF. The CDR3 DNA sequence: TGTGCCAGCAGTTTGCCGCTCGGACTAGCGGACTACGAGCAGTACTTC.

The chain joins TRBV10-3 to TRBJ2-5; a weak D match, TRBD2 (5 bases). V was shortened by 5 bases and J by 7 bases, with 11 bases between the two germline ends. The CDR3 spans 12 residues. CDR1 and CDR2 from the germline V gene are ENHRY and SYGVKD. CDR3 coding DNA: TGTGCCATCAGTCCTCGGGGTGGGACCCAGTACTTC. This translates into CAISPRGGTQYF.

The DNA of the CDR3 is TGTGCCAGCAGCTCCCGCGGTGGGCTTATGGAGACCCAGTACTTC. Its translation is CASSSRGGLMETQYF. The chain links TRBV7-2 to TRBJ2-5, with D hard to call. V was shortened by 4 bases and J by 5 bases, with 17 bases between the two germline ends. There are 15 residues in the CDR3. The V gene's germline CDR1 is SGHTA and CDR2 FQGNSA.

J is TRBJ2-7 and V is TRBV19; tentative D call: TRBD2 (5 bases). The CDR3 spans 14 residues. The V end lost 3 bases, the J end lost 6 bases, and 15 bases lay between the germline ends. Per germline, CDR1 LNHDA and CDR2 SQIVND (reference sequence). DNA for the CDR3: TGTGCCAGTAGTATGGCGGTAGGGAGCCTCGAGCAGTACTTC. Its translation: CASSMAVGSLEQYF.

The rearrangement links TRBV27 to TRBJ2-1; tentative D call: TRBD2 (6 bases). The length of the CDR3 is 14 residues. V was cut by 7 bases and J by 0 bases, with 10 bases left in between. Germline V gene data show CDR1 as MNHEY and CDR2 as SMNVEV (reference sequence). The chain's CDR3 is CASMGGDSYNEQFF. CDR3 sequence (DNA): TGTGCCAGCATGGGAGGCGACTCCTACAATGAGCAGTTCTTC.

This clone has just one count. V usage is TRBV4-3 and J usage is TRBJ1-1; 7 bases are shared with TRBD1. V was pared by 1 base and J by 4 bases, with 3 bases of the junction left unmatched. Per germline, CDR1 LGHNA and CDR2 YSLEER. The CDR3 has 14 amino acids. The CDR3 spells CASSQGQGGTEAFF. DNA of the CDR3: TGCGCCAGCAGCCAAGGACAGGGAGGCACTGAAGCTTTCTTT.

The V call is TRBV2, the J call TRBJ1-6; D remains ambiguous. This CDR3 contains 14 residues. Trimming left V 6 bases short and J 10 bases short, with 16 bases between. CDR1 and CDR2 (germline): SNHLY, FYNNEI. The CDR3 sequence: CASRGEFVESPLHF. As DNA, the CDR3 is TGTGCCAGCAGAGGAGAGTTTGTTGAATCACCCCTCCACTTT.

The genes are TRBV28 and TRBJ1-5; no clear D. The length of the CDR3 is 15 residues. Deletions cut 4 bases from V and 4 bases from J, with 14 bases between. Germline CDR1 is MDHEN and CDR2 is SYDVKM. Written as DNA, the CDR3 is TGTGCCAGCAGTTCTCGACAAGCGGTGAATCAGCCCCAGCATTTT. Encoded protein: CASSSRQAVNQPQHF.

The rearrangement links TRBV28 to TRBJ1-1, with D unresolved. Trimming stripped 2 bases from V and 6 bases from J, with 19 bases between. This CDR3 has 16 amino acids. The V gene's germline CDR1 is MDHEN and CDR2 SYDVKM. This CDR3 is CASSLPKLARVAEAFF. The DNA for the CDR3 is TGTGCCAGCAGTTTACCGAAATTGGCCCGGGTGGCTGAAGCTTTCTTT.